This is a list of T cell receptor beta chains from one sample in a study of control samples from healthy donors and cancer patients. Repertoires were generated with immunoSEQ multiplex PCR, while TCRdb's copy carries only in-frame clones and drops some. This sample has tens of thousands of clones, with around 84% found just once. Sample: PBMCs. These TCRs come from a man aged 65-85 years with lung cancer. The CDR3 runs from the conserved cysteine through the conserved F or W. The D gene is left open where the match is weak. Rows give clone size only sometimes, using once, few, many, or a class for an expanded clone.

TRBJ2-2 TRBV5-1 - TRBD1 CASSLAQGAGTGELFF TGCGCCAGCAGCTTGGCGCAGGGGGCTGGCACCGGGGAGCTGTTTTTT
TRBJ2-3 TRBV2 - TRBD2 CASSARTSGGTDTQYF TGTGCCAGCAGTGCGCGGACTAGCGGGGGCACAGATACGCAGTATTTT
TRBJ2-3 TRBV7-2 - TRBD2 CASSSTGGNTDTQYF TGTGCCAGCAGCTCTACCGGGGGGAACACAGATACGCAGTATTTT
TRBJ2-7 TRBV6-5 once - CASSYEAAHEQYF TGTGCCAGCAGTTACGAGGCAGCCCACGAGCAGTACTTC
TRBJ2-2 TRBV30 - - CAWSTFDTGELFF TGTGCCTGGAGTACGTTCGACACCGGGGAGCTGTTTTTT
TRBJ1-1 TRBV6-5 - - CASIPLLTGNTEAFF TGTGCCAGCATACCCCTCCTGACAGGGAACACTGAAGCTTTCTTT
TRBJ1-2 TRBV20-1 - - CSASAGLSYGYTF TGCAGTGCTAGTGCAGGGCTCTCCTATGGCTACACCTTC
TRBJ2-7 TRBV5-1 - TRBD1 CASSLTGVAYEQYF TGCGCCAGCAGCTTGACAGGGGTGGCCTACGAGCAGTACTTC
TRBJ2-5 TRBV28 - - CASSSGSGVSSLQETQYF TGTGCCAGCAGTTCTGGGTCCGGGGTTAGTTCCCTTCAAGAGACCCAGTACTTC
TRBJ2-6 TRBV18 few - CASSDARSHSGANVLTF TGTGCCAGCTCAGACGCTAGGTCCCACTCTGGGGCCAACGTCCTGACTTTC
TRBJ2-1 TRBV5-4 - - CASGLQGIYNEQFF TGTGCCAGCGGTCTCCAGGGAATCTACAATGAGCAGTTCTTC
TRBJ2-3 TRBV7-2 - - CASSFDSSMNTQYF TGTGCCAGCAGCTTCGACTCGAGCATGAATACGCAGTATTTT
TRBJ1-2 TRBV6-6 - TRBD1 CASSTTGGRGNYGYTF TGTGCCAGCAGTACGACAGGGGGCCGGGGTAACTATGGCTACACCTTC
TRBJ2-1 TRBV3-1/TRBV3-2 once TRBD2 CASSQLLAGGNEQFF TGTGCCAGCAGCCAGTTACTAGCGGGGGGGAATGAGCAGTTCTTC